This T cell receptor (beta chain) was recovered during a study of long-term antiretroviral therapy in people with HIV. Study summary: Initial samples were collected about a decade before the 2015 immediate-ART recommendation.

General observations from the study: Documentation of ART adherence, viral resistance or therapy changes was absent. Diversity went up after ART and still fell short of transplant donor controls. Dating from about 2004 to 2017, the blood was possibly obtained under older ART regimens.

The authors ran the immunoSEQ assay, v3.0, at survey level. Produced via immunoSEQ multiplex PCR; TCRdb's table is partial and in-frame only. The data show 25,000 to 30,000 clones, 70% to 85% seen once. By share of the sample, this clone is medium-sized (0.01 to 0.1%). The antigen is not known. The ends were cut back, 8 bases at V and 0 bases at J, with 16 bases in the middle. Germline V lookup: CDR1 LNHDA, CDR2 SQIVND (reference sequence). This CDR3 is 16 amino acids long. The sequenced sample was unsorted PBMCs, obtained 0.8 years before starting antiretroviral therapy. The receptor comes from a man younger than 30 with HIV. The chain recombines TRBV19 with TRBJ1-4, with D uncertain. CDR3 bases: TGTGCCAGTTGCCTGGGGTCAGGAGCAACTAATGAAAAACTGTTTTTT. This sequence encodes CASCLGSGATNEKLFF.